The rows below give T cell receptor beta chains drawn from one sample of a study of molecular identifiers for immune sequencing clone quantification. TCRdb redid the calling of the PCR reads with MiXCR, one entry per CDR3 protein. The sample shows some 580,000 distinct CDR3 sequences, about 25% of them seen only once. The sequenced sample was naive CD8+ T cells from blood, with Jurkat cell RNA spiked in. All receptors come from a human donor in good health. Some libraries in this study had Jurkat cell RNA spiked in. CDR3s include the opening cysteine and the closing phenylalanine or tryptophan. Fields, in order: J gene, V gene, CDR3 protein.

J gene: TRBJ1-1
V gene: TRBV30
CDR3 protein: CACRSGQQGTFEGAEAFF

J gene: TRBJ2-7
V gene: TRBV6-2/TRBV6-3
CDR3 protein: CASSDPDYEQYF

J gene: TRBJ2-2
V gene: TRBV9
CDR3 protein: CASSATAGELVF

J gene: TRBJ2-3
V gene: TRBV12-3/TRBV12-4
CDR3 protein: CASTPTGGAGTQYF

J gene: TRBJ2-1
V gene: TRBV6-2/TRBV6-3
CDR3 protein: CASRGVLFSSNEQFF

J gene: TRBJ2-2
V gene: TRBV20-1
CDR3 protein: CSARDSGLAGPNTGELFF

J gene: TRBJ2-1
V gene: TRBV12-3/TRBV12-4
CDR3 protein: CASTSEGRYNNEQFF

J gene: TRBJ2-7
V gene: TRBV4-1
CDR3 protein: CASSQDPSGGSYEQYF

J gene: TRBJ1-1
V gene: TRBV4-3
CDR3 protein: CASSQDRGGGMNTEAFF

J gene: TRBJ2-1
V gene: TRBV6-6
CDR3 protein: CASSRLLAGGDNEQFF

J gene: TRBJ1-1
V gene: TRBV4-1
CDR3 protein: CASSQDRGQNTEAFF

J gene: TRBJ2-7
V gene: TRBV2
CDR3 protein: CASSEGARSYEQYF

J gene: TRBJ1-2
V gene: TRBV28
CDR3 protein: CASSKRVYGYTF

J gene: TRBJ1-5
V gene: TRBV4-1
CDR3 protein: CASSHFFGREGNQPQHF

J gene: TRBJ2-7
V gene: TRBV4-1
CDR3 protein: CASSQIQGAGGYEQYF

J gene: TRBJ2-1
V gene: TRBV24-1
CDR3 protein: CATAGGTYNEQFF

J gene: TRBJ2-1
V gene: TRBV5-6
CDR3 protein: CASSRFNNEQSF

J gene: TRBJ2-7
V gene: TRBV14
CDR3 protein: CASSQDRSPGGREQYF

J gene: TRBJ2-3
V gene: TRBV20-1
CDR3 protein: CSARDAWSGQVLTDTQYF

J gene: TRBJ2-7
V gene: TRBV5-6
CDR3 protein: CASSLVYEQYF

J gene: TRBJ1-1
V gene: TRBV28
CDR3 protein: CASSFRWDTEAFF

J gene: TRBJ2-4
V gene: TRBV4-1
CDR3 protein: CASSQDGEAKNIQYF

J gene: TRBJ1-1
V gene: TRBV15
CDR3 protein: CAASRPDRVEAFF

J gene: TRBJ2-2
V gene: TRBV4-3
CDR3 protein: CASSQDEIRGSYTGELFF

J gene: TRBJ2-7
V gene: TRBV5-6
CDR3 protein: CASSLGVSAYEQYF

J gene: TRBJ2-2
V gene: TRBV15
CDR3 protein: CATSRDWGTSTGELFF

J gene: TRBJ2-5
V gene: TRBV12-3/TRBV12-4
CDR3 protein: CASRPEPKETQYF

J gene: TRBJ2-2
V gene: TRBV6-6
CDR3 protein: CASGPPDVNTGELFF

J gene: TRBJ1-1
V gene: TRBV7-9
CDR3 protein: CASSLNLQGPLNTEAFF

J gene: TRBJ2-3
V gene: TRBV7-6
CDR3 protein: CASSQYRGSDTRYF

J gene: TRBJ2-1
V gene: TRBV19
CDR3 protein: CASSTTGNSYNEQFF

J gene: TRBJ1-1
V gene: TRBV15
CDR3 protein: CATERRAADDTEAFF

J gene: TRBJ1-1
V gene: TRBV27
CDR3 protein: CASSFYRGNTEASF

J gene: TRBJ2-7
V gene: TRBV5-6
CDR3 protein: CASTTWASDEQYF

J gene: TRBJ2-2
V gene: TRBV6-1
CDR3 protein: CASFSGTGVGELFF

J gene: TRBJ2-7
V gene: TRBV6-6
CDR3 protein: CASVPGALLAGGANEQYF

J gene: TRBJ1-2
V gene: TRBV6-5
CDR3 protein: CASSTDSSPNYGYTF

J gene: TRBJ1-1
V gene: TRBV12-3/TRBV12-4
CDR3 protein: CASSLEGEVAEAFF

J gene: TRBJ2-5
V gene: TRBV12-3/TRBV12-4
CDR3 protein: CASSLARGETQYF

J gene: TRBJ2-5
V gene: TRBV9
CDR3 protein: CASSATGGPQETQYF

J gene: TRBJ2-7
V gene: TRBV27
CDR3 protein: CASSPDPLYAPYF

J gene: TRBJ1-1
V gene: TRBV14
CDR3 protein: CASCRVGGIRNTEAFF

J gene: TRBJ1-1
V gene: TRBV20-1
CDR3 protein: CSASLNTEAFF

J gene: TRBJ2-3
V gene: TRBV6-5
CDR3 protein: CASSYSRTVGTDTQYF

J gene: TRBJ2-7
V gene: TRBV18
CDR3 protein: CASSPPYGVVFSEQYF

J gene: TRBJ2-3
V gene: TRBV7-9
CDR3 protein: CASSLRQGQTTDTQYF

J gene: TRBJ2-7
V gene: TRBV7-9
CDR3 protein: CASSGLPYEQYF

J gene: TRBJ2-2
V gene: TRBV19
CDR3 protein: CASSIMGTSGELFF

J gene: TRBJ2-7
V gene: TRBV20-1
CDR3 protein: CSARGGLSYEQYF

J gene: TRBJ2-3
V gene: TRBV6-5
CDR3 protein: CASSYSISGRADTQYF

J gene: TRBJ2-7
V gene: TRBV20-1
CDR3 protein: CSARFLDRVYEQYF

J gene: TRBJ1-1
V gene: TRBV5-6
CDR3 protein: CASSLDGTDEAFF

J gene: TRBJ2-3
V gene: TRBV6-5
CDR3 protein: CASSYGASGSYWDTQYF

J gene: TRBJ1-3
V gene: TRBV6-2/TRBV6-3
CDR3 protein: CASVGSNSGNTIYF

J gene: TRBJ1-3
V gene: TRBV5-3
CDR3 protein: CASSYDISGNTIYF